A single sample is the source of the 6 T cell receptor beta chains below, sequenced in a study of blood T cell repertoires in COVID-19. Sequencing was performed with immunoSEQ multiplex PCR; in TCRdb, only in-frame clones are kept and a portion is missing. The table records some 200,000 clones, roughly four fifths of them present only once. Sequencing input: peripheral blood. Every receptor here comes from a man in his thirties or forties with active or convalescent COVID-19.

This clone is a singleton in its sample. This rearrangement joins TRBV2 to TRBJ1-2; TRBD1 matches at 7 bases. The CDR3 is 14 amino acids. J lost 5 bases, V lost 3 bases, and 6 bases had no gene match. Germline loops: CDR1 SNHLY, CDR2 FYNNEI. CDR3 protein: CASSDGQVVYGYTF. The DNA of the CDR3 is TGTGCCAGCAGTGACGGACAGGTGGTTTATGGCTACACCTTC.

The table lists this clone with a few counts. The rearrangement links TRBV29-1 to TRBJ2-3; D perhaps matches TRBD2 (5 bases). Trimming pared 3 bases from V and 1 base from J, leaving 8 bases between. CDR3 length: 13 residues. In germline, CDR1 is SQVTM, CDR2 ANQGSEA. The CDR3 is CSVEWGGTDTQYF. The DNA for the CDR3 is TGCAGCGTTGAGTGGGGAGGCACAGATACGCAGTATTTT.

V usage is TRBV10-1 and J usage is TRBJ2-5; tentative D call: TRBD1 (5 bases). The V end lost 2 bases, the J end lost 11 bases, and 6 bases lay between the germline ends. This CDR3 region has 10 residues. Per the germline V gene, CDR1 is WNHNN and CDR2 is SYGVQD (reference sequence). CDR3 in DNA: TGCGCCAGCAGTGAGCAGGGACAGTACTTC. The encoded protein is CASSEQGQYF.

V usage is TRBV7-2 and J usage is TRBJ1-2; 11 nucleotides align to TRBD1. With V trimmed by 5 bases and J by 6 bases, 17 bases remained unmatched. Germline-derived CDR1 and CDR2 are SGHTA and FQGNSA. The CDR3 totals 18 residues. The CDR3 sequence: CASSPWTGGISPPHGYTF. DNA of the CDR3: TGTGCCAGCAGCCCTTGGACAGGGGGCATTTCCCCCCCCCATGGCTACACCTTC.

The gene calls are TRBV19 and TRBJ1-2; no reliable D call. V was pared by 4 bases and J by 5 bases, with 8 bases between. There are 12 residues in the CDR3. Germline loops: CDR1 LNHDA, CDR2 SQIVND (reference sequence). CDR3 amino acids: CASSTQKYGYTF. CDR3 nucleotides: TGTGCCAGTAGTACTCAGAAATATGGCTACACCTTC.

J is TRBJ2-2 and V is TRBV5-1; TRBD2 aligns across 7 bases. J lost 6 bases, V lost 0 bases, and 8 bases had no gene match. Germline CDR1 and CDR2: SGHRS and YFSETQ. The CDR3 is 16 amino acids. The CDR3 DNA follows: TGCGCCAGCAGCTTGGTGCGGGGGTTAGGGTCCGGGGAGCTGTTTTTT. This gives the protein CASSLVRGLGSGELFF.